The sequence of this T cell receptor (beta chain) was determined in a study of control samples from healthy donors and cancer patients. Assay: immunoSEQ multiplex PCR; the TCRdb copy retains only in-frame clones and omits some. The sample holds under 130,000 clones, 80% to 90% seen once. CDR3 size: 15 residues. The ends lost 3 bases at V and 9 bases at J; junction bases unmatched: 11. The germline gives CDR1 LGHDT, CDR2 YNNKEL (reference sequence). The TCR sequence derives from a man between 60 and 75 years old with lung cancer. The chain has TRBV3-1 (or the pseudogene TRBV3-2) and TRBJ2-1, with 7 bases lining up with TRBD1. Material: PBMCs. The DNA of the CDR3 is TGTGCCAGCAGCCAGGGGTGGACAGGTTTGGTTGAGCAGTTCTTC. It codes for CASSQGWTGLVEQFF.